The 25 T cell receptor beta chains presented below share a single source sample, sequenced in a study of CD8 T cells in ankylosing spondylitis. MiXCR was run by TCRdb on the 5' RACE reads, yielding one entry per CDR3 protein. The sample records 150,000 to 200,000 distinct CDR3 sequences, approximately 20% being singletons. The sequencing input was blood, either unsorted or a sorted T cell fraction (not recorded which). The receptors were sampled from a male donor with ankylosing spondylitis or in good health (not recorded which).

The chain carries TRBV7-6 and TRBJ2-7; 8 nucleotides align to TRBD1. Germline V gives CDR1 SGHVS, CDR2 FNYEAQ. The V and J ends lost 4 bases and 4 bases, in that order; junction bases with no gene match: 9. The length of the CDR3 is 15 residues. CDR3 residues: CASSSMTGAYYEQYF. CDR3 DNA sequence: TGTGCCAGCAGCTCCATGACAGGGGCTTATTACGAGCAGTACTTC.

The rearrangement links TRBV5-1 to TRBJ2-3; 13 bases line up with TRBD2. The CDR3 loop spans 15 amino acids. CDR1 and CDR2 from the germline V gene are SGHRS and YFSETQ. V lost 4 bases to trimming and J lost 5 bases; unmatched junction nucleotides: 4. CDR3 nucleotides: TGCGCCAGCAGCCAGACTAGCGGGAGGATAGATACGCAGTATTTT. As protein: CASSQTSGRIDTQYF.

This clonotype occurred many times. CDR3 in DNA: TGTGCCAGCAGTGGGACAGGGAGGGTCAATCAGCCCCAGCATTTT. It specifies CASSGTGRVNQPQHF. The V gene is TRBV2, the J gene TRBJ1-5; 8 bases fit TRBD1. CDR1 SNHLY and CDR2 FYNNEI come from the germline V gene. The ends lost 4 bases at V and 3 bases at J; junction bases unmatched: 5. There are 15 residues in the CDR3.

This clonotype was seen ten or more times. J is TRBJ1-1 and V is TRBV30; the D gene is possibly TRBD1 (6 bases). This CDR3 contains 15 residues. V lost 7 bases, J lost 5 bases, and 23 bases lay in between. CDR1 and CDR2 (germline): GTSNPN, SVGIG (reference sequence). The CDR3 region is CAYSRGQVQRTEAFF. In DNA form, the CDR3 reads TGTGCCTACAGCCGGGGGCAAGTCCAAAGAACTGAAGCTTTCTTT. The variable domain in full, completed from reference TRBV30 and TRBJ1-1, reads SQTIHQWPATLVQPVGSPLSLECTVEGTSNPNLYWYRQAAGRGLQLLFYSVGIGQISSEVPQNLSASRPQDRQFILSSKKLLLSDSGFYLCAYSRGQVQRTEAFFGQGTRLTVV.

This clonotype appeared many times. The V call is TRBV6-5, the J call TRBJ1-3; TRBD1 matches 7 bases. V lost 0 bases and J lost 4; bases outside the gene matches: 9. CDR3 length: 17 amino acids. From germline, CDR1 is MNHEY and CDR2 SVGAGI. The CDR3 bases are TGTGCCAGCAGTTACTCCCCCCGACAGGGACCGGGAAACACCATATATTTT. Its protein is CASSYSPRQGPGNTIYF.

The table lists this clonotype with many counts. This chain links TRBV29-1 with TRBJ2-2; 10 bases agree with TRBD2. Trimming cost V 0 bases and J 6 bases; bases outside gene matches: 7. Looked up from germline, CDR1 is SQVTM and CDR2 is ANQGSEA. There are 16 residues in the CDR3. The CDR3 here is CSVEDVSGRAPGELFF. Here the CDR3 DNA reads TGCAGCGTTGAAGATGTCAGCGGGAGGGCCCCCGGGGAGCTGTTTTTT.

The chain carries TRBV12-3 or TRBV12-4 and TRBJ2-3, with D perhaps matching TRBD1 (6 bases). With 5 bases removed from V and 1 base from J, the gap between germline ends came to 16 bases. This CDR3 has 16 residues. The CDR3 region has the DNA TGTGCCAGCAGTGGTTACAACAGGGCTGGCACAGATACGCAGTATTTT. This sequence encodes CASSGYNRAGTDTQYF.

This rearrangement joins TRBV10-3 to TRBJ2-7, with D perhaps matching TRBD1 (6 bases). The CDR3 extends over 13 amino acids. Germline loops: CDR1 ENHRY, CDR2 SYGVKD. The germline V and J ends were trimmed by 9 bases and 2 bases, with 14 bases remaining between them. The CDR3 bases are TGTGCCATGGGGCCAGGGGTTGCCTACGAGCAGTACTTC. Protein product: CAMGPGVAYEQYF.

This clonotype was picked up many times. The CDR3 loop is CASSFNRVYEQFF. The CDR3 DNA reads TGCGCCAGCAGTTTTAACAGGGTATATGAGCAGTTCTTC. This chain uses TRBV5-1 with TRBJ2-1; TRBD1 might be the D (6 bases). The length of the CDR3 is 13 residues. V lost 5 bases to trimming and J lost 8 bases, with 14 bases between them. CDR1 is SGHRS, CDR2 YFSETQ, per germline.

The chain is built from TRBV18 and TRBJ1-2; D remains ambiguous. The CDR3 loop spans 12 amino acids. V dropped 5 bases and J dropped 2 bases, with 6 bases sitting between them. Germline V gene sequence: CDR1 KGHSH, CDR2 LQKENI. The CDR3 spells CASSRANYGYTF. CDR3 sequence (DNA): TGTGCCAGCTCAAGGGCAAACTATGGCTACACCTTC.

This sequence joins TRBV5-6 and TRBJ2-7; D is perhaps TRBD2 (6 bases). Trimming stripped 6 bases from V and 4 bases from J, with 17 bases between. Germline CDR1 and CDR2: SGHDT and YYEEEE. This CDR3 region has 14 residues. DNA for the CDR3: TGTGCCAGCACCCGGCGGGGAGGCGGATACGAGCAGTACTTC. Translated: CASTRRGGGYEQYF.

This clonotype was seen many times. V and J are TRBV20-1 and TRBJ1-2; TRBD1 aligns across 9 bases. Germline-derived CDR1 and CDR2 are DFQATT and SNEGSKA (reference sequence). The CDR3 totals 13 residues. Losses at the gene ends were 5 bases for V and 3 bases for J; bases not matched to a gene: 4. The CDR3 spells CSAPRDRDYGYTF. The CDR3 DNA reads as TGCAGTGCTCCTAGGGACAGGGACTATGGCTACACCTTC.

This clonotype has ten or more counts. V usage is TRBV20-1 and J usage is TRBJ2-7; D remains ambiguous. V lost 3 bases, J lost 3 bases, and 6 bases lay in between. The CDR3 has 11 residues. The germline V gene encodes CDR1 DFQATT and CDR2 SNEGSKA (reference sequence). CDR3 in DNA: TGCAGTGCTAGTTTTCGCTACGAGCAGTACTTC. This gives the protein CSASFRYEQYF.

The chain couples TRBV7-2 to TRBJ2-1, with D tentatively TRBD2 (6 bases). V was shortened by 0 bases and J by 9 bases, with 24 bases between the two germline ends. Germline V gene lookup returns CDR1 SGHTA and CDR2 FQGNSA. This CDR3 spans 18 amino acids. Here the CDR3 DNA reads TGTGCCAGCAGCTTAGCCACAGCATACGTGGGGACTTCAATTGAGCAGTTCTTC. Its protein is CASSLATAYVGTSIEQFF.

This clonotype was seen only a few times. The chain links TRBV5-1 to TRBJ1-1; 9 bases are shared with TRBD1. This CDR3 contains 14 residues. J gave up 4 bases and V 4 bases, and 5 bases lay outside the gene matches. Germline V gene data show CDR1 as SGHRS and CDR2 as YFSETQ. CDR3 loop: CASSRTGDGTEAFF. The CDR3 bases are TGCGCCAGCAGCAGGACAGGGGATGGCACTGAAGCTTTCTTT.

This clonotype came up many times. V gene TRBV24-1 combines with J gene TRBJ1-5; 10 nucleotides match TRBD1. CDR1 and CDR2 (germline): KGHDR, SFDVKD. This CDR3 is built from 16 residues. Trimming at V came to 3 bases and at J to 4 bases, leaving 5 bases not matched to a gene. The CDR3 region is CATSDPGTGENQPQHF. CDR3 DNA: TGTGCCACCAGTGATCCCGGGACAGGGGAAAATCAGCCCCAGCATTTT.

V is TRBV6-5 and J is TRBJ2-7; either TRBD1 or TRBD2 may supply D (5 bases each). The length of the CDR3 is 13 residues. V was clipped by 0 bases and J by 4 bases, with 7 bases between them. In germline, CDR1 is MNHEY, CDR2 SVGAGI. The CDR3 here is CASSYSGVYEQYF. The CDR3 DNA reads TGTGCCAGCAGTTACTCGGGGGTATACGAGCAGTACTTC.

This chain joins TRBV12-3 or TRBV12-4 and TRBJ2-1; D assignment may be TRBD1 or TRBD2 (5 bases each). The CDR3 length is 14 residues. V shed 5 bases and J shed 3 bases, with 11 bases lying between them. CDR3 sequence: CASSRDGHYNEQFF. In DNA, the CDR3 is TGTGCCAGCAGTAGGGACGGTCACTACAATGAGCAGTTCTTC.

This clonotype appeared many times. The V gene is TRBV5-1, the J gene TRBJ2-1; D perhaps matches TRBD1 (6 bases). With 3 bases removed from V and 5 bases from J, the gap between germline ends came to 12 bases. Per germline, CDR1 SGHRS and CDR2 YFSETQ. The CDR3 contains 14 residues. In DNA form, the CDR3 reads TGCGCCAGCAGCTGGCAGGGGTCCAACAATGAGCAGTTCTTC. Its protein product is CASSWQGSNNEQFF.

The chain employs TRBV2 and TRBJ2-3, with 7 bases that match TRBD2. Germline trimming cut 8 bases from V and 4 bases from J; bases unmatched to any gene: 6. This CDR3 comprises 13 residues. Germline CDR1 is SNHLY and CDR2 is FYNNEI. This CDR3 is CASSSGNADTQYF. DNA for the CDR3: TGTGCCAGCTCGAGCGGGAATGCAGATACGCAGTATTTT.

Concerning this clonotype: This may stem from a read error, because a much larger clone lies one nucleotide away. The V gene is TRBV7-8, the J gene TRBJ2-7, with 12 bases identical to TRBD2. CDR1 and CDR2 (germline): SGHVS, FQNEAQ. This CDR3 has 14 amino acids. CDR3 in amino acids: CASSKGLAGNEQCF. The CDR3 DNA reads as TGTGCCAGCAGCAAAGGACTAGCGGGGAACGAGCAGTGCTTC.

This chain connects TRBV28 to TRBJ2-2; perhaps TRBD2 as D (6 bases). The germline gives CDR1 MDHEN, CDR2 SYDVKM. Trimming removed 5 bases from V and 5 bases from J, with 21 bases in between. The CDR3 totals 17 residues. The CDR3 sequence is CASSPSSPAGGTGELFF. The DNA of the CDR3 is TGTGCCAGCAGTCCCTCCTCCCCAGCGGGTGGGACCGGGGAGCTGTTTTTT.

This clonotype has ten or more counts. Here the CDR3 reads CASSFGSGTGTSEQFF. The CDR3, as DNA: TGCGCCAGCAGCTTTGGCTCCGGGACAGGGACATCTGAGCAGTTCTTC. The chain recombines TRBV5-1 with TRBJ2-1; 9 nucleotides align to TRBD1. CDR1 is SGHRS and CDR2 is YFSETQ in the germline V gene. This CDR3 has 16 amino acids. Unmatched junction bases numbered 12, after V lost 2 bases and J lost 9 bases.

This clonotype was observed a handful of times. The chain has TRBV28 and TRBJ2-1; no firm D call. CDR1 is MDHEN, CDR2 SYDVKM, per germline. The CDR3 extends over 13 amino acids. Trimming stripped 4 bases from V and 4 bases from J, with 8 bases between. The CDR3 sequence is CASSWRTYNEQFF. The CDR3 DNA reads as TGTGCCAGCAGTTGGAGAACATACAATGAGCAGTTCTTC.

This clonotype was counted many times. The V and J genes are TRBV20-1 and TRBJ1-2; D perhaps matches TRBD1 (6 bases). The CDR3 length is 12 residues. Germline CDR1 is DFQATT and CDR2 is SNEGSKA (reference sequence). With 6 bases removed from V and 4 bases from J, the gap between germline ends came to 12 bases. The CDR3 sequence is CSAKGQIYGYTF. The CDR3 nucleotides read TGCAGTGCCAAAGGACAGATCTATGGCTACACCTTC.